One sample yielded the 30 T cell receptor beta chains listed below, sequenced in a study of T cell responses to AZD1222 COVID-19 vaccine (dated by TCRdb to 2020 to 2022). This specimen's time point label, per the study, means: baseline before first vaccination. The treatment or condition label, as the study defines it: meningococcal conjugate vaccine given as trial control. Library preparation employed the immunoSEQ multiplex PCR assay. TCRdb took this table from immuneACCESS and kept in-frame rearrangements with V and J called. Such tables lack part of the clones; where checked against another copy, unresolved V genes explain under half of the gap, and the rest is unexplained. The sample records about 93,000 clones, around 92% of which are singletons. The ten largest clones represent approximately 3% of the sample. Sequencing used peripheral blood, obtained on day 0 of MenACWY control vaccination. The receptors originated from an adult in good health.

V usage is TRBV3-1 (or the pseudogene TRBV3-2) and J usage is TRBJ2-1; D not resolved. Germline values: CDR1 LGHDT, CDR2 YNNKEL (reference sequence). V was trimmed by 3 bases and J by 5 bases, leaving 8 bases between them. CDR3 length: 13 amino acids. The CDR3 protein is CASSQVPDNEQFF. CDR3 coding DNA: TGTGCCAGCAGCCAGGTCCCTGACAATGAGCAGTTCTTC.

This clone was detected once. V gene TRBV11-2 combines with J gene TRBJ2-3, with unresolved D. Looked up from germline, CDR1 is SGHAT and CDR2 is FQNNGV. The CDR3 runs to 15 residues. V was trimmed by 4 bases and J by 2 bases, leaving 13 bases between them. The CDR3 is CASSSLLTPTDTQYF. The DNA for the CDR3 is TGTGCCAGCAGCTCGCTTTTGACCCCCACAGATACGCAGTATTTT.

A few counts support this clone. The CDR3 spells CASRPTGDTTDTQYF. Written as DNA, the CDR3 is TGCGCCAGCCGCCCGACAGGGGATACCACAGATACGCAGTATTTT. V is TRBV5-1 and J is TRBJ2-3; 8 bases fit TRBD1. The CDR3 is 15 amino acids. Germline V CDR1 and CDR2: SGHRS, YFSETQ. V lost 7 bases, J lost 2 bases, and 9 bases stayed unmatched. Complete variable domain (other parts from reference TRBV5-1 and TRBJ2-3): KAGVTQTPRYLIKTRGQQVTLSCSPISGHRSVSWYQQTPGQGLQFLFEYFSETQRNKGNFPGRFSGRQFSNSRSEMNVSTLELGDSALYLCASRPTGDTTDTQYFGPGTRLTVL.

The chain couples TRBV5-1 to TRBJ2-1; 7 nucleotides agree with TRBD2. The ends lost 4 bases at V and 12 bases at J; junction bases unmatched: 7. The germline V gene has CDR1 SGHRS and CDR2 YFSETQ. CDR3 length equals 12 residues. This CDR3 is CASSPGTNVQFF. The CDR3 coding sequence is TGCGCCAGCAGCCCGGGGACTAACGTGCAGTTCTTC.

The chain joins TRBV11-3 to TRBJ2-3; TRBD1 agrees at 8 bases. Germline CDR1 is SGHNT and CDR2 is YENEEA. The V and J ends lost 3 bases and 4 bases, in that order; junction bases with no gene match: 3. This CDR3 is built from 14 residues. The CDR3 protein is CASSLNRGADTQYF. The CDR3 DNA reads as TGTGCCAGCAGCTTGAACAGGGGGGCAGATACGCAGTATTTT.

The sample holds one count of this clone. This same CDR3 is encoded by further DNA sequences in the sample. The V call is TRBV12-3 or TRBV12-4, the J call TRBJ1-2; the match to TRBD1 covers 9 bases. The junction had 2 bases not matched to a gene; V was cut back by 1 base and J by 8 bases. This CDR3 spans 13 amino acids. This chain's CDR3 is CASSLGTGDGYTF. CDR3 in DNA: TGTGCCAGCAGTTTAGGGACAGGGGACGGCTACACCTTC.

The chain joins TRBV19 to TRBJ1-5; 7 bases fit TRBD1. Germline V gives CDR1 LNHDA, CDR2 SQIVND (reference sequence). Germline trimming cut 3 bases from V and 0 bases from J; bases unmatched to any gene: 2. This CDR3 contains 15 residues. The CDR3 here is CASSMRGLSNQPQHF. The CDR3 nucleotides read TGTGCCAGTAGTATGAGGGGGCTTAGCAATCAGCCCCAGCATTTT.

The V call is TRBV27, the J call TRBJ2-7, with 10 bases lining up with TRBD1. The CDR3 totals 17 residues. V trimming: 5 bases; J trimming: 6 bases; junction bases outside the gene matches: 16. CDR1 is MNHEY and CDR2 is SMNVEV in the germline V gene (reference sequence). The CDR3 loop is CASSPLHRDRGAGEQYF. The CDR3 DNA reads TGTGCCAGCAGTCCTCTTCACCGGGACAGGGGAGCAGGCGAGCAGTACTTC.

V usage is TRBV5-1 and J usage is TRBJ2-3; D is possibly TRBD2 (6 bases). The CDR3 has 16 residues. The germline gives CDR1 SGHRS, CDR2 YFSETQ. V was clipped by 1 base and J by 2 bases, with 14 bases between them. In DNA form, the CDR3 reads TGCGCCAGCAGCTTGCTAGGAGCGGGTTCCACAGATACGCAGTATTTT. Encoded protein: CASSLLGAGSTDTQYF. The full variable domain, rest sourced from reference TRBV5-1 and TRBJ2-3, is KAGVTQTPRYLIKTRGQQVTLSCSPISGHRSVSWYQQTPGQGLQFLFEYFSETQRNKGNFPGRFSGRQFSNSRSEMNVSTLELGDSALYLCASSLLGAGSTDTQYFGPGTRLTVL.

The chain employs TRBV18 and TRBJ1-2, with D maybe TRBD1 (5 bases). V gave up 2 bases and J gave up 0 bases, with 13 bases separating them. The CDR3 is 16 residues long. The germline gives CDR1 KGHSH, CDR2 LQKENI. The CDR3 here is CASSPSRATSNYGYTF. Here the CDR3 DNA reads TGTGCCAGCTCACCAAGCAGGGCCACTTCTAACTATGGCTACACCTTC.

The CDR3 here is CASSYRRTGGQTEAFF. CDR3 bases: TGTGCCAGCAGTTACCGAAGGACAGGGGGTCAGACTGAAGCTTTCTTT. The chain is built from TRBV6-5 and TRBJ1-1; 10 bases map to TRBD1. The CDR3 loop spans 16 amino acids. Losses at the gene ends were 2 bases for V and 5 bases for J; bases not matched to a gene: 8. CDR1 is MNHEY and CDR2 is SVGAGI in the germline V gene.

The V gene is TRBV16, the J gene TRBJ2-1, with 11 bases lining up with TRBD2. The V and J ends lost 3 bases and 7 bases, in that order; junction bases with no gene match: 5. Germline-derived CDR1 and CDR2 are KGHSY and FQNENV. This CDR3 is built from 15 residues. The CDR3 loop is CASSHPSGGRNEQFF. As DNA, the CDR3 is TGTGCCAGCAGCCATCCTAGCGGGGGGCGAAATGAGCAGTTCTTC.

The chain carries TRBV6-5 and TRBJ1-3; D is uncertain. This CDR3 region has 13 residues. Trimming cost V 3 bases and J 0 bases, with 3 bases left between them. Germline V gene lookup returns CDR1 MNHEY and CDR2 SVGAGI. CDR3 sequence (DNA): TGTGCCAGCAGTTATCTCTCTGGAAACACCATATATTTT. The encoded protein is CASSYLSGNTIYF.

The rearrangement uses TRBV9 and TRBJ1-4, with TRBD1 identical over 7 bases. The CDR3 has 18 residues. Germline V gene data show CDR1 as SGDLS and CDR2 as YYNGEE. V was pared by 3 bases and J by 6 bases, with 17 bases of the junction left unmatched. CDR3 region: CASSGNRGSLQTDEKLFF. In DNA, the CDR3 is TGTGCCAGCAGCGGGAACAGGGGTTCCCTACAAACGGATGAAAAACTGTTTTTT.

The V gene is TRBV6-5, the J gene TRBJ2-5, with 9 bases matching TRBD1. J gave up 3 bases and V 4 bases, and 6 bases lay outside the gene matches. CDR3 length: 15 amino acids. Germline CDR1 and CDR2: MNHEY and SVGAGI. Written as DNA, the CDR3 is TGTGCCAGCAGTTCCTCTTGGGACAGGGAAGAGACCCAGTACTTC. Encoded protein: CASSSSWDREETQYF.

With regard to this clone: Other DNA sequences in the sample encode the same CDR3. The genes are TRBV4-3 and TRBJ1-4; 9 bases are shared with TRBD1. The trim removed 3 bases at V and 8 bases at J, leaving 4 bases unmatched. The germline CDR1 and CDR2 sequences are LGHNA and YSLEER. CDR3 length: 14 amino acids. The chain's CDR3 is CASSQGQGGEKLFF. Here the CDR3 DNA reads TGCGCCAGCAGCCAGGGACAGGGCGGGGAAAAACTGTTTTTT.

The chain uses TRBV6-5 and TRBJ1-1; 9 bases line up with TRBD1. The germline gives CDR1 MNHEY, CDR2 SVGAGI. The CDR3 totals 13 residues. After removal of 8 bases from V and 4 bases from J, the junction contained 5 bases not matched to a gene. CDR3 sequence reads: CASQGQGSTEAFF. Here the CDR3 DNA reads TGTGCCAGCCAGGGACAGGGCTCCACTGAAGCTTTCTTT.

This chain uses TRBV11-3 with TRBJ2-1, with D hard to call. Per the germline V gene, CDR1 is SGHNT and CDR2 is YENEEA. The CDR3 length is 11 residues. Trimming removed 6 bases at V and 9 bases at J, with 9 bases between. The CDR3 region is CASRRLTEQFF. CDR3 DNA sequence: TGTGCCAGCAGACGACTGACTGAGCAGTTCTTC. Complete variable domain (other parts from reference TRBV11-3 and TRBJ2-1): EAGVVQSPRYKIIEKKQPVAFWCNPISGHNTLYWYLQNLGQGPELLIRYENEEAVDDSQLPKDRFSAERLKGVDSTLKIQPAELGDSAVYLCASRRLTEQFFGPGTRLTVL.

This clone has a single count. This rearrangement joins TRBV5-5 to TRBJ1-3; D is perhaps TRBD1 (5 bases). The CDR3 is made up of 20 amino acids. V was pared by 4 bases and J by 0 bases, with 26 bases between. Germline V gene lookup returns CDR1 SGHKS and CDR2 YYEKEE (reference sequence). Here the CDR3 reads CASSPFGSTRDGRSGNTIYF. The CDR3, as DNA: TGTGCCAGCAGCCCTTTTGGATCAACCCGGGACGGACGCTCTGGAAACACCATATATTTT.

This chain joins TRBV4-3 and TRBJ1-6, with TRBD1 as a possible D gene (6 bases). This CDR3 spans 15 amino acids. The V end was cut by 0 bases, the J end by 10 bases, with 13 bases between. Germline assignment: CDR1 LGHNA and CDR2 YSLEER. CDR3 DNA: TGCGCCAGCAGCCAAGATTCGGGGGGGGGCTCACCCCTCCACTTT. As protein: CASSQDSGGGSPLHF.

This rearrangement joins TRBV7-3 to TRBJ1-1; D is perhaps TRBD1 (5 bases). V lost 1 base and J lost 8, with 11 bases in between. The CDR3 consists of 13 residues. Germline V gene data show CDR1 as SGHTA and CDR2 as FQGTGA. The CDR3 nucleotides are TGTGCCAGCAGCTTAATGGGGGGGACCGAAGCTTTCTTT. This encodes CASSLMGGTEAFF.

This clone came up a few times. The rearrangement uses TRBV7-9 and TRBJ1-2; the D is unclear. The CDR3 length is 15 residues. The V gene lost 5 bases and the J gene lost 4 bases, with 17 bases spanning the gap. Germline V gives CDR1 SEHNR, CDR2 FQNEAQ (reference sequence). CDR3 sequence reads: CASSHSGLRGYGYTF. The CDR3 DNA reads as TGTGCCAGCAGCCACAGTGGGCTCCGGGGCTATGGCTACACCTTC.

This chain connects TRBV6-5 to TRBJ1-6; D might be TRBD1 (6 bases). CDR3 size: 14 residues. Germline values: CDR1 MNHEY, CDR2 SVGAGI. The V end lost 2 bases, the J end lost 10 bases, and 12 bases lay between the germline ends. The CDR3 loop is CASSYHADSSPLHF. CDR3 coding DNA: TGTGCCAGCAGTTACCACGCGGACAGCTCACCCCTCCACTTT.

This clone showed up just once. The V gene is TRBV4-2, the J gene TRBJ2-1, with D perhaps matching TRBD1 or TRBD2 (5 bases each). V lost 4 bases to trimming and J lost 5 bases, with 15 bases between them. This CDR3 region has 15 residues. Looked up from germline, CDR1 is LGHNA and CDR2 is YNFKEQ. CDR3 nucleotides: TGTGCCAGCAGCCGACGAGAGGGGTGGAACAATGAGCAGTTCTTC. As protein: CASSRREGWNNEQFF.

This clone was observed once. Here the CDR3 DNA reads TGTGCCAGCAGCTTCGGGGGGGACAGGAACACGCAGTATTTT. It specifies CASSFGGDRNTQYF. The rearrangement uses TRBV11-3 and TRBJ2-3; D could derive from TRBD1 or TRBD2 (8 bases each). CDR3 size: 14 residues. Germline assignment: CDR1 SGHNT and CDR2 YENEEA. V lost 3 bases to trimming and J lost 9 bases, with 16 bases between them.

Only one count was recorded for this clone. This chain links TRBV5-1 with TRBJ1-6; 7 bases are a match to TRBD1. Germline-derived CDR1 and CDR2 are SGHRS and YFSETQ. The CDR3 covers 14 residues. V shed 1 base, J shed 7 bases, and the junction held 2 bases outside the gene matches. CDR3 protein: CASSLQQGNSPLHF. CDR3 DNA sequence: TGCGCCAGCAGCTTGCAACAGGGGAATTCACCCCTCCACTTT.

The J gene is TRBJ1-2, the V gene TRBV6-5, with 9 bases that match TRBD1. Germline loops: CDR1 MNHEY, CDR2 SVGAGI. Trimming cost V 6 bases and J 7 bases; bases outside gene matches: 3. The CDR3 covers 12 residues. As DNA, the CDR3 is TGTGCCAGCAGCCGGGACAGGGTTGGCTACACCTTC. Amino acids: CASSRDRVGYTF.

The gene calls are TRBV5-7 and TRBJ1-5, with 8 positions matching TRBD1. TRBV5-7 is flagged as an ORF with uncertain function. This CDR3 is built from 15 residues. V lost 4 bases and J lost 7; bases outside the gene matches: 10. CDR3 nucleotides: TGTGCCAGCAGCCCCCCGGACAGGGTCTGGCAGCCCCAGCATTTT. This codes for CASSPPDRVWQPQHF.

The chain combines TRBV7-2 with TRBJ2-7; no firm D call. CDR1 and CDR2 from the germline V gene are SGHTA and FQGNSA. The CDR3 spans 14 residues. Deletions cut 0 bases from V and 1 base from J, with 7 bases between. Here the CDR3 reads CASSLAQASYEQYF. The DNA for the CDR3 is TGTGCCAGCAGCTTAGCGCAGGCTTCCTACGAGCAGTACTTC.

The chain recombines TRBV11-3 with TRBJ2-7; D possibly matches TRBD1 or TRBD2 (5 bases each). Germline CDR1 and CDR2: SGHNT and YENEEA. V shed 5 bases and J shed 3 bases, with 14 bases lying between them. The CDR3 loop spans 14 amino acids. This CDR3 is CASSEARDGYEQYF. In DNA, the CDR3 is TGTGCCAGCAGCGAAGCAAGGGACGGCTACGAGCAGTACTTC.